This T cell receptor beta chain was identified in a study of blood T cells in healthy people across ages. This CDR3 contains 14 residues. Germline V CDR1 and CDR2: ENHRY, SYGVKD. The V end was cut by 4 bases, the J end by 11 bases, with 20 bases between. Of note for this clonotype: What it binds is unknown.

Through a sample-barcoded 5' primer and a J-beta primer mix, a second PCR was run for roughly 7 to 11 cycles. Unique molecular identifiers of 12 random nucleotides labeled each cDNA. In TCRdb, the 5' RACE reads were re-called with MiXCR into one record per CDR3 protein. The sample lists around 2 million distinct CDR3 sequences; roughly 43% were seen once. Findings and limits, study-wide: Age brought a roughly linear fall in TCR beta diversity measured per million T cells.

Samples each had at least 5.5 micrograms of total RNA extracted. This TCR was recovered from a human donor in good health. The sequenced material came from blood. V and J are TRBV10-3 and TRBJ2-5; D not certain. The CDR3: CAISGAAPNNEQYF. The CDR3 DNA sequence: TGTGCCATCAGTGGGGCAGCTCCCAACAATGAGCAGTACTTC.